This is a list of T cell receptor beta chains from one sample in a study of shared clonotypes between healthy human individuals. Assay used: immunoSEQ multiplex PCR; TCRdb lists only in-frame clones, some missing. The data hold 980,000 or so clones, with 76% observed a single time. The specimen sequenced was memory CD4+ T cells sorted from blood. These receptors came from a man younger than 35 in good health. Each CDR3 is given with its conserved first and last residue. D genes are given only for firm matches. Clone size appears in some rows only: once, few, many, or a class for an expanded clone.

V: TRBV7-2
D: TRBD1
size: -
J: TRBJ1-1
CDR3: CASSLGGQGAEAFF
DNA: TGTGCCAGCAGCTTAGGCGGACAGGGGGCTGAAGCTTTCTTT

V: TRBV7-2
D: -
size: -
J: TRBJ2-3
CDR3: CASTNPGSTDTQYF
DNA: TGTGCCAGCACCAACCCAGGGAGCACAGATACGCAGTATTTT

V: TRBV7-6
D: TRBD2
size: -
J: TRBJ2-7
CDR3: CASSLVAGSYEQYF
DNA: TGTGCCAGCAGCTTAGTAGCGGGCTCCTACGAGCAGTACTTC

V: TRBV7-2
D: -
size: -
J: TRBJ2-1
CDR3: CASTREGGGEQFF
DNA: TGTGCCAGCACAAGAGAGGGGGGCGGTGAGCAGTTCTTC

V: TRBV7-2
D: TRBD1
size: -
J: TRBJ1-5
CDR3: CASSPTGVGQPQHF
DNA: TGTGCCAGCAGCCCTACAGGGGTAGGGCAGCCCCAGCATTTT

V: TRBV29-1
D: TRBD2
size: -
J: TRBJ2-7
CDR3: CSVRPSGEGQYF
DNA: TGCAGCGTTCGCCCCAGCGGGGAGGGGCAGTACTTC

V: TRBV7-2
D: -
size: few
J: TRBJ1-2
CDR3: CASSLSSGAGGYTF
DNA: TGTGCCAGCAGCCTCTCCTCAGGGGCTGGGGGCTACACCTTC

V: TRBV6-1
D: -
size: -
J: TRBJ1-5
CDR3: CASSEKGAYSNQPQHF
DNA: TGTGCCAGCAGTGAAAAGGGAGCCTATAGCAATCAGCCCCAGCATTTT

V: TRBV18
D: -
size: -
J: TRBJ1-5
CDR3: CASRGLNQPQHF
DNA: TGTGCCAGCCGGGGGCTCAATCAGCCCCAGCATTTT

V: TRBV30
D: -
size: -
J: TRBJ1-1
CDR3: CAWGQRLNTEAFF
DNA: TGTGCCTGGGGACAGCGGTTGAACACTGAAGCTTTCTTT

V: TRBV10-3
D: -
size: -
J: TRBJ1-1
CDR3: CAISDSDRPQRTEAFF
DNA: TGTGCCATCAGTGACAGCGACCGTCCCCAGCGGACTGAAGCTTTCTTT

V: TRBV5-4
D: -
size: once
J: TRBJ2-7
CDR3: CASSLGQGRVDSEQYF
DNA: TGTGCCAGCAGCTTGGGGCAGGGTCGAGTAGATTCCGAGCAGTACTTC

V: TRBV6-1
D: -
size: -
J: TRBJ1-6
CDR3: CATSSMSSYNSPLHF
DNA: TGTGCCACCTCATCGATGAGCTCCTATAATTCACCCCTCCACTTT

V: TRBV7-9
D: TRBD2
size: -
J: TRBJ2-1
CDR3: CASSFIPSGRREQFF
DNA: TGTGCCAGCAGCTTTATCCCTAGCGGGAGGAGAGAGCAGTTCTTC

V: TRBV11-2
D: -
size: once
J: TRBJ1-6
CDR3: CASSFGGSSNSPLHF
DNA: TGTGCCAGCAGCTTTGGGGGGAGCAGTAATTCACCCCTCCACTTT

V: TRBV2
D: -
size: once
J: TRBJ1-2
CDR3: CASSRGEGTNYGYTF
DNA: TGTGCCAGCAGTCGAGGGGAAGGGACTAACTATGGCTACACCTTC

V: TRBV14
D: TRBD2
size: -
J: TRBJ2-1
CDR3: CASSQLISGRAGKEQFF
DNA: TGTGCCAGCAGCCAGCTTATCAGCGGGAGGGCCGGCAAGGAGCAGTTCTTC

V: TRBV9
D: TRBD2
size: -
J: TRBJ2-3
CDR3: CASSVGGRSQSDTQYF
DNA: TGTGCCAGCAGCGTAGGCGGGAGGTCACAGTCGGATACGCAGTATTTT

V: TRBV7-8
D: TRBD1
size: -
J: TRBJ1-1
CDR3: CASSWGQGENTEAFF
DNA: TGTGCCAGCAGCTGGGGACAGGGGGAGAACACTGAAGCTTTCTTT

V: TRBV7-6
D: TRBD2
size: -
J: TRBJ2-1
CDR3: CASSGRTSSFTRLGHNEQFF
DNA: TGTGCCAGCAGCGGGCGGACTAGCTCTTTTACTCGACTTGGGCACAATGAGCAGTTCTTC

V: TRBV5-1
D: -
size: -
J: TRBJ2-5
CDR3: CASSNRPQETQYF
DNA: TGCGCCAGCAGCAACCGCCCCCAAGAGACCCAGTACTTC